This T cell receptor (beta chain) comes out of a study of shared clonotypes between healthy human individuals. Per the study methods: In the immunoSEQ data, sequences were junction-only and lacked quality scores, so filtering differed. Assay: immunoSEQ multiplex PCR; the TCRdb copy retains only in-frame clones and omits some. That table furnishes V, J and clone size, whereas the DNA furnished D and trimming. The sample carries 2 million to 2.5 million clones, about 90% recorded once. Sequencing used naive CD4+ T cells from PBMCs. Subset of the sample: CD45RA+ positively selected. This TCR was sampled from a man between 18 and 35 years old in good health. Some clones in this sample may be carry-over from other donors' samples.

CDR3 sequence: CASPGTRNQPQHF. CDR3 nucleotides: TGTGCCAGCCCGGGGACCCGCAATCAGCCCCAGCATTTT. The chain combines TRBV7-3 with TRBJ1-5, with D perhaps matching TRBD1 (5 bases). Trimming took 8 bases from V and 2 from J, leaving 10 bases between them. The germline V gene encodes CDR1 SGHTA and CDR2 FQGTGA. This CDR3 spans 13 amino acids.